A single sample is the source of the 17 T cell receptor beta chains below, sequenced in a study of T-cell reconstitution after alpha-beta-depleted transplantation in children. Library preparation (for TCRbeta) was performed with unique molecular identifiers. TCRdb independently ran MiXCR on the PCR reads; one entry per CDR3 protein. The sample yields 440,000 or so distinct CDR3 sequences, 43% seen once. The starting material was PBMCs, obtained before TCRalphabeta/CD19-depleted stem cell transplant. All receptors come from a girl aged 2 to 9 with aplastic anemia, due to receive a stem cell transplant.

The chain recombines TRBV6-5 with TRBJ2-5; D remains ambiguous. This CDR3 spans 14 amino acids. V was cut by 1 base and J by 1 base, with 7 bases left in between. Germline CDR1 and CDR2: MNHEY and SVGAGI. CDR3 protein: CASSYLNSQETQYF. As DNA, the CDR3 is TGTGCCAGCAGTTACTTAAACAGCCAAGAGACCCAGTACTTC.

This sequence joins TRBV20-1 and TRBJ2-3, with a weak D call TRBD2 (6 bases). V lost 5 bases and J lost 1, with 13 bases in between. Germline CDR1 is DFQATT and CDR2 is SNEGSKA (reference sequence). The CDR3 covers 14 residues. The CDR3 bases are TGCAGTGCTCCCGCGGGGTTTCGCACAGATACGCAGTATTTT. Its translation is CSAPAGFRTDTQYF.

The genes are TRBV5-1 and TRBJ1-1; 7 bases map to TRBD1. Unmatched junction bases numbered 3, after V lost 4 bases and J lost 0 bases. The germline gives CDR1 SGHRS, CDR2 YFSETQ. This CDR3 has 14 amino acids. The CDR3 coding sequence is TGCGCCAGCAGCGGGGACAGCATGAACACTGAAGCTTTCTTT. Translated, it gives CASSGDSMNTEAFF.

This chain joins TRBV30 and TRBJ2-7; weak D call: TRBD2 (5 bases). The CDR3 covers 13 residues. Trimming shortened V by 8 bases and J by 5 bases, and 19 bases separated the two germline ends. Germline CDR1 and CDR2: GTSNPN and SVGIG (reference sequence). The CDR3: CAARGPLRNEQYF. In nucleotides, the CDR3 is TGTGCCGCCCGCGGGCCCCTAAGGAACGAGCAGTACTTC.

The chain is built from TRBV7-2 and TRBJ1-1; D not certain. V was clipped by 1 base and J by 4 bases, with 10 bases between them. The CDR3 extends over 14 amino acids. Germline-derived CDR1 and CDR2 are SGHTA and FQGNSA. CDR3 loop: CASSLEPSTTEAFF. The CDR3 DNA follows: TGTGCCAGCAGCTTAGAGCCCAGCACCACTGAAGCTTTCTTT.

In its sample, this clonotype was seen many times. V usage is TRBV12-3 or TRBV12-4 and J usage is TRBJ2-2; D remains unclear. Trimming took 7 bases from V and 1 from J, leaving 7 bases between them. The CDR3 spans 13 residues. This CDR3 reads CASIKQNTGELFF. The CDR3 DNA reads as TGTGCCAGCATTAAACAGAACACCGGGGAGCTGTTTTTT.

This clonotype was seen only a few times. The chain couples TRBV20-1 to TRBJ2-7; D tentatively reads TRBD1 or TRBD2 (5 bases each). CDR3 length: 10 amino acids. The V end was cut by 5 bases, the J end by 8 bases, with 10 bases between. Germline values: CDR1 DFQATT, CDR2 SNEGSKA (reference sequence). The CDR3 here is CSAARDQQYF. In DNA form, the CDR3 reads TGCAGTGCTGCCCGGGACCAGCAGTACTTC.

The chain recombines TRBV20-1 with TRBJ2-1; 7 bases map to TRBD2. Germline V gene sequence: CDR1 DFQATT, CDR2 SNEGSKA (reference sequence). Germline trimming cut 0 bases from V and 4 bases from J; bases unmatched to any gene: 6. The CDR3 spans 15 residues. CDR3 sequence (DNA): TGCAGTGCTAGAGATCCGGGGGACTATTACAATGAGCAGTTCTTC. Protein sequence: CSARDPGDYYNEQFF.

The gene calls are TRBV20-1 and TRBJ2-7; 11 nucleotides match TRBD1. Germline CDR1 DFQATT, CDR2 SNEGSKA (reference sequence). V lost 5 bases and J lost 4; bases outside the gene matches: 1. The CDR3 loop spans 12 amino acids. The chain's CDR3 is CSAGDRGYEQYF. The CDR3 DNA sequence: TGCAGTGCTGGGGACAGGGGGTACGAGCAGTACTTC.

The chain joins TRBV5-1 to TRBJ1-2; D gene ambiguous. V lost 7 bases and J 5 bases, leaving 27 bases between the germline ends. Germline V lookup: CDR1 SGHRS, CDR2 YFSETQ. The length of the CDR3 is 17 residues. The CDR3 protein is CASASLLFRGPSYGYTF. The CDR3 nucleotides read TGCGCCAGCGCCTCCCTTCTATTCCGGGGTCCGTCATATGGCTACACCTTC.

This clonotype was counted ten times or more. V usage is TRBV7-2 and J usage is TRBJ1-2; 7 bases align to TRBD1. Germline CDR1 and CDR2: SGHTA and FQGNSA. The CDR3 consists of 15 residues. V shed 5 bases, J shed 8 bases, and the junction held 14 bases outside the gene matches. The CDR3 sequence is CASSLHPQTGLGYTF. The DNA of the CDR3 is TGTGCCAGCAGCCTACACCCTCAGACAGGGTTGGGCTACACCTTC.

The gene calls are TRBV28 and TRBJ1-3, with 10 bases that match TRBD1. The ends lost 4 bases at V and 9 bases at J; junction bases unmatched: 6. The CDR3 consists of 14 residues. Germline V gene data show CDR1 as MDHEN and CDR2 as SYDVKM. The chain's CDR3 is CASSWGQGKFTIYF. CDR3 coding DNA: TGTGCCAGCAGTTGGGGACAGGGGAAGTTCACCATATATTTT.

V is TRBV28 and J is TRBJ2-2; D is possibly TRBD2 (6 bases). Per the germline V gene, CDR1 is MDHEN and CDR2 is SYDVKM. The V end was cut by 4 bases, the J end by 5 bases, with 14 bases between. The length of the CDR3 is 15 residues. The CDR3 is CASSWKGSGTGELFF. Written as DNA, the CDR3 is TGTGCCAGCAGTTGGAAAGGGAGCGGGACCGGGGAGCTGTTTTTT.

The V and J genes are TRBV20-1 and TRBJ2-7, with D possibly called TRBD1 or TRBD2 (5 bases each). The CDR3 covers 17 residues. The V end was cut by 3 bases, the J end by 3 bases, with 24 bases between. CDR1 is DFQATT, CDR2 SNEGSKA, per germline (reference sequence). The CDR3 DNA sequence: TGCAGTGCTAGCTCAAGTTTCGGGGATAGGGGCATCTACGAGCAGTACTTC. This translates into CSASSSFGDRGIYEQYF.

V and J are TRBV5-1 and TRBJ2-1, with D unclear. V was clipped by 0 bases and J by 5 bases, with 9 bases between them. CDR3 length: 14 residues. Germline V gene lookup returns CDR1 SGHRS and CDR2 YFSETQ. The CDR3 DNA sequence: TGCGCCAGCAGCTTGGCGTCAAGAAACAATGAGCAGTTCTTC. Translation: CASSLASRNNEQFF.

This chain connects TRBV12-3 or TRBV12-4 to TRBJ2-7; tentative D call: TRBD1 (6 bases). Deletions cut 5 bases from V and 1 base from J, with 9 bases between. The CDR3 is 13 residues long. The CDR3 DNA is TGTGCCAGCAGTGCGGACAGTTCCTACGAGCAGTACTTC. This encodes CASSADSSYEQYF.

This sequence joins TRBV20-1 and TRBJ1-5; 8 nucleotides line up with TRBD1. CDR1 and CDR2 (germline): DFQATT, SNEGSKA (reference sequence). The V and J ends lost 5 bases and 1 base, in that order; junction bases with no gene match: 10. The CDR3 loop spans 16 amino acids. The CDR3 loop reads CSALRTGSRSNQPQHF. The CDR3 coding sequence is TGCAGTGCTTTAAGGACAGGGTCACGAAGCAATCAGCCCCAGCATTTT.